This section outlines one TCR beta chain sequence together with its context. What it binds is not known. The data are from a study of beta chain features in type 1 diabetes. Every bit of the isolated RNA underwent reverse transcription, so sequencing read expressed TCRB transcripts. Profiled with immunoSEQ multiplex PCR; TCRdb holds only in-frame clones, not every one. This repertoire shows around 53,000 clones, 50% to 75% found once; its top ten account for 0.29%. Looked up from germline, CDR1 is SGHRS and CDR2 is YFSETQ. Trimming shortened V by 0 bases and J by 7 bases, and 15 bases separated the two germline ends. This CDR3 has 15 amino acids. Study-level points and caveats: When Type 1 diabetes patients were examined, their TCRB CDR3s proved moderately but significantly shorter in all four CD4+ subsets.

The source material was stem cell memory CD4+ T cells from blood. The chain joins TRBV5-1 to TRBJ2-3, with D perhaps TRBD1 (5 bases). This receptor was obtained from a woman in her thirties with type 1 diabetes. CDR3 loop: CASSLGQLQPNTQYF. In nucleotides, the CDR3 is TGCGCCAGCAGCTTGGGACAGCTCCAGCCAAATACGCAGTATTTT.